This T cell receptor (beta chain) derives from a study of blood T cell repertoires in COVID-19. As for the study in general: Samples representing acute and convalescent COVID-19 were sourced from the United States, Italy and Spain. T cells, B-cell-depleted T cells, or PBMCs provided the cDNA or gDNA that served as material.

Original data processing: Estimation of nucleated cell counts was performed using reference gene primer amplification. Produced via immunoSEQ multiplex PCR; TCRdb's table is partial and in-frame only. The V and J calls and clone size come from that table; D and trimming were worked out from the DNA. The repertoire holds more than 300,000 clones, with about four fifths as singletons. Trimming removed 3 bases from V and 13 bases from J, with 9 bases in between. CDR1 is LGHDT and CDR2 is YNNKEL in the germline V gene (reference sequence). The length of the CDR3 is 11 residues. The sequence derives from a woman aged 50 to 60 with acute or convalescent COVID-19. The sample consisted of peripheral blood. The chain is built from TRBV3-1 (or the pseudogene TRBV3-2) and TRBJ2-2, with D perhaps TRBD1 (5 bases). This chain's CDR3 is CASSQQGSLFF. The CDR3 DNA reads TGTGCCAGCAGCCAGCAGGGTTCGCTGTTTTTT.